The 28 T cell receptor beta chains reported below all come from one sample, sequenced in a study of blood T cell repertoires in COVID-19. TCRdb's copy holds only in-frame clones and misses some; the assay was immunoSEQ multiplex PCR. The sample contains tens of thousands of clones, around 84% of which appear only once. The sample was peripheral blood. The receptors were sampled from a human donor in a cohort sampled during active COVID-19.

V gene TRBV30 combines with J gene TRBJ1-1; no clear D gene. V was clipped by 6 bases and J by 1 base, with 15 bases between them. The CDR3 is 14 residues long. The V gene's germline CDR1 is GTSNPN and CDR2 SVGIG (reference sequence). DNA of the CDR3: TGTGCCTGCGGGGAGGGATACCGGAACACTGAAGCTTTCTTT. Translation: CACGEGYRNTEAFF.

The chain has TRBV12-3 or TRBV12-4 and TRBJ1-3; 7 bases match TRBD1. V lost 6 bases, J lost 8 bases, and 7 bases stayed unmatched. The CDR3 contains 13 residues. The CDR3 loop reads CASRSTGIDTIYF. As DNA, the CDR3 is TGTGCCAGCAGGTCGACAGGGATTGACACCATATATTTT.

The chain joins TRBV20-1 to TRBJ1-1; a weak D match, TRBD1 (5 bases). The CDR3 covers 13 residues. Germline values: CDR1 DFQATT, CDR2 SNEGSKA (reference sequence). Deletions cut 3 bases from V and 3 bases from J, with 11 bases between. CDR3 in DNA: TGCAGTGCTAGTGGGGGAGGGGACACTGAAGCTTTCTTT. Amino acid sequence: CSASGGGDTEAFF.

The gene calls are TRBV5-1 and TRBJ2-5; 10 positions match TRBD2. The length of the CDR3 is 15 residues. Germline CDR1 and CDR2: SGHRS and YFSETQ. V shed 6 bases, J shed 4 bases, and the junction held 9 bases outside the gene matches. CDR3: CASNQAGGPGETQYF. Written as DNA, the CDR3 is TGCGCCAGCAACCAAGCGGGAGGGCCGGGAGAGACCCAGTACTTC.

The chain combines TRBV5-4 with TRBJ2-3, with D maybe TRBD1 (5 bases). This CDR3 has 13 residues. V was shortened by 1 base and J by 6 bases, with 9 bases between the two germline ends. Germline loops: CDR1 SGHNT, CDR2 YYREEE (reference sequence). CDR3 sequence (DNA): TGTGCCAGCAGCTTGAGGGCAGGGGATACGCAGTATTTT. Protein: CASSLRAGDTQYF.

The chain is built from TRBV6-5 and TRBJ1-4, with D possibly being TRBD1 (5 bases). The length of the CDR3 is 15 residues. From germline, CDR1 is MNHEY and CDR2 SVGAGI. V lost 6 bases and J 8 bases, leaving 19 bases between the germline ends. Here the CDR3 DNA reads TGTGCCAGCAGGTCTACTGCTGGGACTTTCGAAAAACTGTTTTTT. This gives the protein CASRSTAGTFEKLFF.

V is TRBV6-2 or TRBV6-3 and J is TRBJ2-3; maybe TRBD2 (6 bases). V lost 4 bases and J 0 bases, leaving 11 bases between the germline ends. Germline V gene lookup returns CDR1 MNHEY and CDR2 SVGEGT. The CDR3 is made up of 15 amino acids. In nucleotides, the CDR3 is TGTGCCAGCAGTTCCCGGGGGTTTAGCACAGATACGCAGTATTTT. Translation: CASSSRGFSTDTQYF.

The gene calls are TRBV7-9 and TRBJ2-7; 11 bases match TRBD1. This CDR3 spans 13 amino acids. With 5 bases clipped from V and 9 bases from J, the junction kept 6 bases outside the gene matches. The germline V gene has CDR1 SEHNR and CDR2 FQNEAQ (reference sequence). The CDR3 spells CASSPGTGGSQYF. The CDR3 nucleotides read TGTGCCAGCAGCCCCGGGACAGGGGGTTCGCAGTACTTC.

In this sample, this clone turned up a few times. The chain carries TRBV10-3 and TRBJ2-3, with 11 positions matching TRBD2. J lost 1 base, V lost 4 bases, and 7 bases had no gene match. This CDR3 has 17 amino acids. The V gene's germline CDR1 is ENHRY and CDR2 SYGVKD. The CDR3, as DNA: TGTGCCATCAGTGGGTTTAGCGGGAGGGCCGGCACAGATACGCAGTATTTT. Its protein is CAISGFSGRAGTDTQYF.

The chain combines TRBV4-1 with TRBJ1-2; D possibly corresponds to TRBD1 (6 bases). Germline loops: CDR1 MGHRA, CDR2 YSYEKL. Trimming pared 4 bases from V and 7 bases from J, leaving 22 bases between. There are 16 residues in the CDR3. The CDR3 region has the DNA TGCGCCAGCAGCCTAGCGGGCCAGGGGTTAGACGGTGGCTACACCTTC. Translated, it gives CASSLAGQGLDGGYTF.

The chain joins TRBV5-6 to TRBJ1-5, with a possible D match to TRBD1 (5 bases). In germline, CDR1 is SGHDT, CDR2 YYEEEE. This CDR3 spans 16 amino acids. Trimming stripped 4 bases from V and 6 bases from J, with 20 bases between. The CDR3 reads CASSRQGAKVGQPQHF. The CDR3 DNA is TGTGCCAGCAGCCGCCAGGGCGCGAAGGTTGGTCAGCCCCAGCATTTT.

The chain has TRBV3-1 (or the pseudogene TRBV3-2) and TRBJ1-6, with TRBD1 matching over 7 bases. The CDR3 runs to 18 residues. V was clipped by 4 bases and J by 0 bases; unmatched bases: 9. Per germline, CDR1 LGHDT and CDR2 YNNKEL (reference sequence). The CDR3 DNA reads TGTGCCAGCAGCCCCCGGGACAGTGTTGGCTCCTATAATTCACCCCTCCACTTT. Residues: CASSPRDSVGSYNSPLHF.

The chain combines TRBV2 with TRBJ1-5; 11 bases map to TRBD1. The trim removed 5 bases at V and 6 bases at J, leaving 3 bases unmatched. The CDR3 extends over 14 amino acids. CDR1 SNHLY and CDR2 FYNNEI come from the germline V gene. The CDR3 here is CASSPGTGGQPQHF. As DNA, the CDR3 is TGTGCCAGCAGTCCTGGGACAGGGGGTCAGCCCCAGCATTTT.

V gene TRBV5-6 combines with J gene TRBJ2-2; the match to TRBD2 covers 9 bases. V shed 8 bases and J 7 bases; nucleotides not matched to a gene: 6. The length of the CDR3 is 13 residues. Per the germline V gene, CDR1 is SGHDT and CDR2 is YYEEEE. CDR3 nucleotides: TGTGCCAGTATAGCGGGAGCGGTCGGGGAGCTGTTTTTT. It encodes CASIAGAVGELFF.

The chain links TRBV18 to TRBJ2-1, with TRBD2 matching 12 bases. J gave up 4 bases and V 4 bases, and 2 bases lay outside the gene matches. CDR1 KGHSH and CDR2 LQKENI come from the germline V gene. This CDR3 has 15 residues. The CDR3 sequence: CASSRGTSGYNEQFF. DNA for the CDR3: TGTGCCAGCTCACGAGGGACTAGCGGGTACAATGAGCAGTTCTTC.

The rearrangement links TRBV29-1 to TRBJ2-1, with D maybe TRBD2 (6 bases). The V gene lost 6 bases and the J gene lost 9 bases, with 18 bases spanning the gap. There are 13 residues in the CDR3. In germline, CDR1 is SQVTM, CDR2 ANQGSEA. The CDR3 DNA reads TGCAGCGTCGGGTGGGGACTGAATGGTGAGCAGTTCTTC. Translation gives CSVGWGLNGEQFF.

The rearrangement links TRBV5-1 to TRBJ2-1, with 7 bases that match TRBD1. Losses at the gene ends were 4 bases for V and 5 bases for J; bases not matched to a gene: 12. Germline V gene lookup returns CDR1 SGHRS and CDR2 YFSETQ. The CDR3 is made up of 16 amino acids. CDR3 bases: TGCGCCAGCAGCCCGTCATCGGACAGGCCACACAATGAGCAGTTCTTC. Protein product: CASSPSSDRPHNEQFF.

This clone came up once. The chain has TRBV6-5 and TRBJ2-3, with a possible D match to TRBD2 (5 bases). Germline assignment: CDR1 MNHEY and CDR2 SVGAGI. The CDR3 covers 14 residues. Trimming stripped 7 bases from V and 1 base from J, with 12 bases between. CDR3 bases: TGTGCCAGCACAGAAAAGGGAGGCACAGATACGCAGTATTTT. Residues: CASTEKGGTDTQYF.

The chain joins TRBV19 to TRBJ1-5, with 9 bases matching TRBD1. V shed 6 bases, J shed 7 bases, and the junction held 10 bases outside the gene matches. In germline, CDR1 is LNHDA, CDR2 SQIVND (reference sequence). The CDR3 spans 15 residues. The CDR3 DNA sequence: TGTGCCAGTAGGGATAGCCGGGGACAGGGACAGCCCCAGCATTTT. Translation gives CASRDSRGQGQPQHF.

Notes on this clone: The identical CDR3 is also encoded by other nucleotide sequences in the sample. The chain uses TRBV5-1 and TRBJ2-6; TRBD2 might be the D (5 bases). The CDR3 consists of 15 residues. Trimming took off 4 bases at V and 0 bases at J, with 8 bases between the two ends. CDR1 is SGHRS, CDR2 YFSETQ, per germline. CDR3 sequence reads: CASSLGDSGANVLTF. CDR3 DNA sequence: TGCGCCAGCAGCCTCGGGGACTCTGGGGCCAACGTCCTGACTTTC.

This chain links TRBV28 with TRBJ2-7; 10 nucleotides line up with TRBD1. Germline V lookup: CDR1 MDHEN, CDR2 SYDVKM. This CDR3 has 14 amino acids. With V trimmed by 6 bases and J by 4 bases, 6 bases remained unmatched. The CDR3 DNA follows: TGTGCCAGCAGCCGACAGGGGGCGCGATACGAGCAGTACTTC. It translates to CASSRQGARYEQYF.

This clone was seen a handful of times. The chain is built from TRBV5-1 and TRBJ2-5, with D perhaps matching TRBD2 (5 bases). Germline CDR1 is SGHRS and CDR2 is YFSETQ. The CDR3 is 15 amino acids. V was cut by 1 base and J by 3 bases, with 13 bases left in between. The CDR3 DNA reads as TGCGCCAGCAGCTTGTATGAGGGAGCCGAAGAGACCCAGTACTTC. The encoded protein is CASSLYEGAEETQYF.

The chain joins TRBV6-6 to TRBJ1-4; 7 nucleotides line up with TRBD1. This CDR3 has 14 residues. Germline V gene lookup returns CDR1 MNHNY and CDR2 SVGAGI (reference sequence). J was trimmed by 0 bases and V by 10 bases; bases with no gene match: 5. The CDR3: CAIRDSATNEKLFF. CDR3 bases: TGTGCCATCCGGGACAGCGCAACTAATGAAAAACTGTTTTTT.

DNA for the CDR3: TGTGCCAGCAGTTATCAGGCAGGGGGCGCTTATTCTGAAGCTTTCTTT. This codes for CASSYQAGGAYSEAFF. This chain links TRBV6-6 with TRBJ1-1, with 8 nucleotides matching TRBD1. CDR1 MNHNY and CDR2 SVGAGI come from the germline V gene (reference sequence). The junction had 12 bases not matched to a gene; V was cut back by 3 bases and J by 6 bases. The CDR3 length is 16 residues.

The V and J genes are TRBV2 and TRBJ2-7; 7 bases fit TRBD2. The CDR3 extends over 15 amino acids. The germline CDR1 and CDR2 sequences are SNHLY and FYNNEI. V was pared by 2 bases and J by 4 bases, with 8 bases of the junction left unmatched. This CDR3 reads CASSESRGSWYEQYF. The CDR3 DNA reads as TGTGCCAGCAGTGAATCTCGCGGGAGTTGGTACGAGCAGTACTTC.

The CDR3 DNA reads TGTGCCAGCAGCTTAGGAGGACAGGGGACCAAGTCCTACGAGCAGTACTTC. Translation gives CASSLGGQGTKSYEQYF. V usage is TRBV11-3 and J usage is TRBJ2-7; 9 bases line up with TRBD1. V shed 1 base, J shed 1 base, and the junction held 8 bases outside the gene matches. The CDR3 totals 17 residues. Per germline, CDR1 SGHNT and CDR2 YENEEA. The full variable domain, in which reference TRBV11-3 and TRBJ2-7 provide the parts outside the CDR3, is EAGVVQSPRYKIIEKKQPVAFWCNPISGHNTLYWYLQNLGQGPELLIRYENEEAVDDSQLPKDRFSAERLKGVDSTLKIQPAELGDSAVYLCASSLGGQGTKSYEQYFGPGTRLTVT.

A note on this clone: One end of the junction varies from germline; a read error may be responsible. DNA of the CDR3: TGTGCCATCAGTGATCTTCAGGGGACTAAGGAAAAACTGTTTTTT. Translating gives CAISDLQGTKEKLFF. This chain connects TRBV10-3 to TRBJ1-4; a weak D match, TRBD1 (6 bases). This CDR3 is 15 amino acids long. Germline CDR1 ENHRY, CDR2 SYGVKD.

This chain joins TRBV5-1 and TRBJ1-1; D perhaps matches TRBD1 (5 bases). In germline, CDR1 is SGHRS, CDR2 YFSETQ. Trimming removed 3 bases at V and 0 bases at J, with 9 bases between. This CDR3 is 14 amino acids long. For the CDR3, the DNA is TGCGCCAGCAGCTACCGGGGGTTGAACACTGAAGCTTTCTTT. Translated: CASSYRGLNTEAFF. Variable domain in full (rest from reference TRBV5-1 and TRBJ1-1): KAGVTQTPRYLIKTRGQQVTLSCSPISGHRSVSWYQQTPGQGLQFLFEYFSETQRNKGNFPGRFSGRQFSNSRSEMNVSTLELGDSALYLCASSYRGLNTEAFFGQGTRLTVV.